The 19 T cell receptor beta chains presented below share a single source sample, sequenced in a study of T-cell memory formation after mild COVID-19. TCRdb reprocessed the 5' RACE reads with MiXCR, giving one entry per CDR3 protein. The table includes approximately 500,000 distinct CDR3 sequences, 20% to 25% detected once. The sample comprised PBMCs or a T cell subset sorted from them (not recorded which). These TCRs come from an adult woman who had mild COVID-19 (a few samples of this study predate the infection). Cell type and time point are not known.

The rearrangement joins TRBV7-9 to TRBJ2-5; possible D gene TRBD1, 6 bases. Germline V CDR1 and CDR2: SEHNR, FQNEAQ (reference sequence). The CDR3 has 14 residues. The ends were cut back, 5 bases at V and 2 bases at J, with 12 bases in the middle. CDR3 loop: CASSPTGNQETQYF. As DNA, the CDR3 is TGTGCCAGCAGCCCTACAGGGAATCAAGAGACCCAGTACTTC.

In this sample, this clonotype turned up many times. The genes are TRBV5-1 and TRBJ2-2; D perhaps matches TRBD2 (5 bases). Trimming pared 0 bases from V and 5 bases from J, leaving 11 bases between. The CDR3 has 15 residues. Germline CDR1 and CDR2: SGHRS and YFSETQ. CDR3 loop: CASSLAAEGTGELFF. The DNA of the CDR3 is TGCGCCAGCAGCTTGGCGGCAGAGGGAACCGGGGAGCTGTTTTTT.

This sequence joins TRBV4-3 and TRBJ2-7, with 14 nucleotides matching TRBD2. The CDR3 extends over 19 amino acids. The germline CDR1 and CDR2 sequences are LGHNA and YSLEER. V shed 0 bases and J 2 bases; nucleotides not matched to a gene: 9. CDR3: CASSQDRGGLAGGTYEQYF. The CDR3 DNA is TGCGCCAGCAGCCAAGATCGAGGAGGACTAGCGGGAGGCACCTACGAGCAGTACTTC.

The chain links TRBV5-1 to TRBJ1-3; D is undetermined. The V end was cut by 4 bases, the J end by 0 bases, with 11 bases between. Germline CDR1 SGHRS, CDR2 YFSETQ. The CDR3 loop spans 15 amino acids. The CDR3 sequence: CASSLGWSSGNTIYF. The CDR3, as DNA: TGCGCCAGCAGCCTAGGGTGGAGCTCTGGAAACACCATATATTTT.

The rearrangement joins TRBV20-1 to TRBJ2-7; D unresolved. The CDR3 runs 12 residues. Trimming took 3 bases from V and 5 from J, leaving 11 bases between them. Germline lookup yields CDR1 DFQATT and CDR2 SNEGSKA (reference sequence). CDR3 DNA sequence: TGCAGTGCTAGCCTCTCGCGCAACGAGCAGTACTTC. Its protein product is CSASLSRNEQYF.

The chain is built from TRBV24-1 and TRBJ2-1; the match to TRBD1 covers 11 bases. The J segment lost 8 bases and the V segment lost 4 bases, leaving 9 bases of the junction unmatched. Germline CDR1 reads KGHDR; CDR2 reads SFDVKD. The CDR3 has 16 amino acids. The CDR3 here is CATSDPGTGGLDEQFF. Written as DNA, the CDR3 is TGTGCCACCAGTGACCCCGGGACAGGGGGACTCGATGAGCAGTTCTTC.

V and J are TRBV4-1 and TRBJ1-1; D remains ambiguous. Trimming removed 4 bases from V and 1 base from J, with 7 bases in between. CDR1 and CDR2 from the germline V gene are MGHRA and YSYEKL. The CDR3 is 13 residues long. This CDR3 is CASSLSWNTEAFF. In DNA, the CDR3 is TGCGCCAGCAGCCTCTCTTGGAACACTGAAGCTTTCTTT.

The chain carries TRBV7-9 and TRBJ2-3, with 14 bases matching TRBD2. Germline trimming cut 5 bases from V and 6 bases from J; bases unmatched to any gene: 4. The germline V gene encodes CDR1 SEHNR and CDR2 FQNEAQ (reference sequence). The CDR3 spans 15 residues. The CDR3 region has the DNA TGTGCCAGCAGCCTGACTAGCGGGAGGGCTGATACGCAGTATTTT. Its translation: CASSLTSGRADTQYF.

The V and J genes are TRBV20-1 and TRBJ2-5, with 13 positions matching TRBD2. The CDR3 is made up of 16 amino acids. With 1 base clipped from V and 5 bases from J, the junction kept 7 bases outside the gene matches. Germline CDR1 is DFQATT and CDR2 is SNEGSKA (reference sequence). The CDR3 region is CSARVAGTSGMETQYF. The CDR3 DNA follows: TGCAGTGCTAGAGTAGCGGGGACTAGCGGGATGGAGACCCAGTACTTC.

This clonotype was found a few times. The chain uses TRBV18 and TRBJ2-5; 7 nucleotides match TRBD2. Losses at the gene ends were 3 bases for V and 3 bases for J; bases not matched to a gene: 16. Germline V gene sequence: CDR1 KGHSH, CDR2 LQKENI. This CDR3 region has 18 residues. CDR3 in amino acids: CASSPISSGTSVKETQYF. CDR3 in DNA: TGTGCCAGCTCACCGATTTCCAGCGGGACCTCGGTAAAAGAGACCCAGTACTTC.

As regards this clonotype: The junction departs from germline at one end; a sequencing error may be responsible. This rearrangement joins TRBV7-7 to TRBJ2-7; D call uncertain. Germline V gene sequence: CDR1 SSHAT, CDR2 FNYEAQ (reference sequence). The CDR3 is 14 residues long. DNA for the CDR3: TGTGCTAGCAGCCCAAGTGCAGATTACTACGAGCAGTACTTC. Translating gives CASSPSADYYEQYF.

V gene TRBV12-3 or TRBV12-4 combines with J gene TRBJ1-6, with TRBD1 matching over 11 bases. The CDR3 totals 16 residues. Trimming removed 5 bases from V and 10 bases from J; junction bases left unmatched: 10. This chain's CDR3 is CASSPWAGQGGSPLHF. In DNA, the CDR3 is TGTGCCAGCAGTCCATGGGCGGGACAGGGGGGCTCACCCCTCCACTTT.

V usage is TRBV15 and J usage is TRBJ1-2; 8 bases map to TRBD1. In germline, CDR1 is LNHNV, CDR2 YYDKDF (reference sequence). V shed 5 bases, J shed 4 bases, and the junction held 9 bases outside the gene matches. The CDR3 loop spans 15 amino acids. Here the CDR3 reads CATSGTGDRPYGYTF. The CDR3 DNA is TGTGCCACCAGCGGGACAGGTGATAGACCCTATGGCTACACCTTC.

V is TRBV12-3 or TRBV12-4 and J is TRBJ2-3, with D unresolved. Deletions cut 3 bases from V and 1 base from J, with 17 bases between. The CDR3 contains 17 residues. This CDR3 reads CASSLGFPQPGTDTQYF. The CDR3 coding sequence is TGTGCCAGCAGTTTGGGGTTCCCGCAGCCAGGCACAGATACGCAGTATTTT.

This clonotype was counted between two and nine times. The rearrangement links TRBV6-5 to TRBJ2-1; 9 nucleotides match TRBD2. The CDR3 spans 14 residues. The V segment lost 8 bases and the J segment 6 bases; nucleotides outside the gene matches: 8. Per the germline V gene, CDR1 is MNHEY and CDR2 is SVGAGI. The CDR3 reads CASGLAGKANEQFF. The CDR3 nucleotides are TGTGCCAGCGGTCTAGCGGGGAAAGCCAATGAGCAGTTCTTC.

This clonotype was detected ten times or more. The V gene is TRBV4-2, the J gene TRBJ2-7; TRBD1 matches 8 bases. After removal of 0 bases from V and 5 bases from J, the junction contained 6 bases not matched to a gene. The germline V gene has CDR1 LGHNA and CDR2 YNFKEQ. This CDR3 spans 15 amino acids. CDR3 sequence reads: CASSQDGTGMDEQYF. CDR3 nucleotide sequence: TGTGCCAGCAGCCAAGACGGGACAGGCATGGACGAGCAGTACTTC.

The chain combines TRBV12-3 or TRBV12-4 with TRBJ2-3; 9 bases fit TRBD2. The CDR3 consists of 16 residues. V shed 7 bases, J shed 4 bases, and the junction held 12 bases outside the gene matches. DNA for the CDR3: TGTGCCAGCAACCTCCTCGCGGCGGGGGGGGCAGATACGCAGTATTTT. Its translation: CASNLLAAGGADTQYF.

This clonotype was counted only a few times. The chain links TRBV7-9 to TRBJ2-1; D possibly corresponds to TRBD2 (5 bases). V lost 6 bases and J lost 6, with 9 bases in between. In germline, CDR1 is SEHNR, CDR2 FQNEAQ (reference sequence). The CDR3 is 12 amino acids. CDR3 DNA: TGTGCCAGCAGAGGACTCCTCAATGAGCAGTTCTTC. Amino acids: CASRGLLNEQFF.

Only a few counts were recorded for this clonotype. This sequence joins TRBV7-9 and TRBJ2-1, with 7 positions matching TRBD2. The CDR3 extends over 13 amino acids. The junction had 5 bases not matched to a gene; V was cut back by 3 bases and J by 9 bases. CDR1 SEHNR and CDR2 FQNEAQ come from the germline V gene (reference sequence). The CDR3 is CASSFGTKGEQFF. In nucleotides, the CDR3 is TGTGCCAGCAGCTTTGGGACTAAGGGTGAGCAGTTCTTC.